What follows describes a single TCR beta chain. Its specificity is unknown. The sample comes from a study of Graves' ophthalmopathy and Graves' hyperthyroidism. Findings of the study overall: In predicting ophthalmopathy progression, the model reached approximately 71% sensitivity and 72.22% specificity.

RNA transcripts provided the template for amplifying TCR beta CDR3 regions. RT-PCR was first run with HTBI primers, then multiplex PCR in a second round. From the multiplex PCR reads, TCRdb called clonotypes with MiXCR, one entry per CDR3 protein. Of about 700,000 distinct CDR3 sequences listed, more than 40% were seen once; the top ten hold roughly 3.5%. This CDR3 comprises 17 residues. The ends were cut back, 5 bases at V and 1 base at J, with 17 bases in the middle. Germline V gives CDR1 MNHNY, CDR2 SVGAGI (reference sequence). Certain patients, namely those with other autoimmune diseases, uncontrolled infections, pregnancy or lactation, were excluded. Clinicians made diagnoses from clinical symptoms, serum thyroxine, TRAb, thyroid ultrasound and orbital computed tomography. From fresh peripheral blood, 8 to 10 ml in volume, the PBMCs were obtained.

The chain joins TRBV6-6 to TRBJ1-4; D is ambiguous. The specimen was peripheral blood. This receptor was taken from an adult man with Graves' ophthalmopathy. As DNA, the CDR3 is TGTGCCAGCAGTCTATACGCTCCTGCGGGAACTAATGAAAAACTGTTTTTT. Its translation is CASSLYAPAGTNEKLFF.